This TCR beta chain was sequenced for a study of radiotherapy plus CTLA-4 blockade in lung cancer. Study-wide points: Reports state that early shifts in blood T cell clones, with interferon-beta, best predicted response.

The CDR3 loop spans 14 amino acids. With 4 bases removed from V and 7 bases from J, the gap between germline ends came to 14 bases. Per germline, CDR1 SGDLS and CDR2 YYNGEE. Points on this clone: Antigen specificity is unknown.

Libraries were prepared by immunoSEQ multiplex PCR; TCRdb keeps only in-frame clonotypes and omits some of them. The sample has around 80,000 clones; about 80% are singletons. The receptor was isolated from a human donor with non-small cell lung cancer who had stable disease on radiotherapy plus ipilimumab. The chain joins TRBV9 to TRBJ1-4; D gene unclear. The sequencing used peripheral blood, collected from a patient treated with radiotherapy plus ipilimumab. The CDR3 loop is CASSPAVGGEKLFF. CDR3 coding DNA: TGTGCCAGCAGCCCTGCCGTGGGCGGTGAAAAACTGTTTTTT.